Each of the 5 T cell receptor beta chains below was sequenced from the same sample in a study of cytomegalovirus exposure and HLA in healthy donors. The PCR employed 60 Vbeta primers together with 13 Jbeta primers. TCRdb's copy holds only in-frame clones and misses some; the assay was immunoSEQ multiplex PCR. Recorded here are 140,000 to 150,000 clones; the top ten clones represent around 1.5%. Material: PBMCs. All receptors derive from a woman aged 45-60 years in good health and CMV-seronegative.

The chain carries TRBV7-2 and TRBJ1-2, with 10 bases aligning to TRBD1. V gave up 4 bases and J gave up 5 bases; unmatched junction bases: 4. The CDR3 length is 14 residues. Germline V gene data show CDR1 as SGHTA and CDR2 as FQGNSA. DNA for the CDR3: TGTGCCAGCAGCTCGCCGGGACAGGGGTATGGCTACACCTTC. Residues: CASSSPGQGYGYTF.

The J gene is TRBJ1-5, the V gene TRBV19, with D possibly being TRBD1 (6 bases). This CDR3 contains 15 residues. Per germline, CDR1 LNHDA and CDR2 SQIVND (reference sequence). The V end lost 6 bases, the J end lost 1 base, and 13 bases lay between the germline ends. The DNA of the CDR3 is TGTGCCAGTAGGTGGGGGGGGGCGAGCAATCAGCCCCAGCATTTT. Translating gives CASRWGGASNQPQHF.

The genes are TRBV1 and TRBJ1-5. TRBV1 is tagged as a pseudogene. The CDR3 totals 10 residues. The CDR3 DNA is TGCACCAGCAGGGAGGAGACCCAGCATTTT. This encodes CTSREETQHF.

The rearrangement links TRBV27 to TRBJ1-5, with TRBD1 as a possible D gene (5 bases). This CDR3 region has 12 residues. V dropped 8 bases and J dropped 5 bases, with 10 bases sitting between them. CDR1 and CDR2 (germline): MNHEY, SMNVEV (reference sequence). The CDR3 sequence: CASREGDQPQHF. The DNA of the CDR3 is TGTGCCAGCCGAGAAGGGGATCAGCCCCAGCATTTT.

The rearrangement joins TRBV30 to TRBJ2-2; no firm D call. Germline V gene sequence: CDR1 GTSNPN, CDR2 SVGIG (reference sequence). There are 12 residues in the CDR3. Trimming took off 7 bases at V and 4 bases at J, with 10 bases between the two ends. The CDR3 nucleotides are TGTGCCTCCAGCGTCCTCACCGGGGAGCTGTTTTTT. Its translation: CASSVLTGELFF.